The clone carrying this T cell receptor (beta chain) was found a few times. Its target is unknown. Germline assignment: CDR1 MNHNY and CDR2 SVGAGI (reference sequence). This CDR3 comprises 15 residues. The V gene end was trimmed by 4 bases and the J gene end by 8 bases; junction bases not matched to a gene: 6. This specimen comes from a study of shared clonotypes between healthy human individuals. Findings and caveats of the study: Non-shared clonotypes had lower generation probabilities than those shared by all four donors.

TCRdb's table, derived via immunoSEQ multiplex PCR, lists solely in-frame clones and lacks some. The data hold roughly 700,000 clones, with about 74% observed a single time. The sequence came from a woman in her 30s in good health. The V call is TRBV6-6, the J call TRBJ1-4, with TRBD1 matching over 11 bases. Sequencing input: memory CD4+ T cells sorted from blood. The sample's subset: CD45RA-negative fraction. The CDR3 sequence: CASSSGTGGEEKLFF. CDR3 nucleotide sequence: TGTGCCAGCAGTTCAGGGACAGGGGGAGAGGAAAAACTGTTTTTT.